A selection of T cell receptor beta chains follows, all from one sample in a study of blood T cell repertoires in COVID-19. Only in-frame clones appear in the TCRdb table, and some are missing; sequencing was by immunoSEQ multiplex PCR. The repertoire has about 440,000 clones, roughly 85% of them found once; the top ten carry under 2.5%. The sequenced sample consisted of PBMCs or T cells enriched from blood (not recorded which). These receptor sequences come from a woman aged 18-30 years with acute COVID-19. Both conserved end residues are part of each CDR3. D genes are given only for firm matches. Clone size appears in some rows only: once, few, many, or a class for an expanded clone.

>TRBV6-4|-|TRBJ2-3|-
CASSVAGITDTQYF
TGTGCCAGCAGTGTGGCGGGGATCACAGATACGCAGTATTTT
>TRBV10-3|TRBD2|TRBJ2-7|-
CAIRSTGTSDSYEQYF
TGTGCCATCAGGTCTACCGGGACTAGCGACTCCTACGAGCAGTACTTC
>TRBV27|-|TRBJ2-5|-
CASSPTPLRETQYF
TGTGCCAGCAGTCCCACCCCGTTGCGGGAGACCCAGTACTTC
>TRBV7-3|TRBD2|TRBJ2-1|-
CASSLSGGALKQFF
TGTGCCAGCAGCTTAAGCGGGGGGGCGTTAAAGCAGTTCTTC
>TRBV5-5|-|TRBJ2-7|once
CASSLEASSYEQYF
TGTGCCAGCAGCTTGGAAGCGAGCTCCTACGAGCAGTACTTC
>TRBV5-6|TRBD2|TRBJ2-7|-
CASSFEGRGRFYEQYF
TGTGCCAGCAGCTTCGAGGGGCGCGGGAGGTTTTACGAGCAGTACTTC
>TRBV6-5|-|TRBJ2-7|-
CASSYSRVGSYEQYF
TGTGCCAGCAGTTACTCCAGGGTCGGGTCCTACGAGCAGTACTTC
>TRBV10-3|TRBD1|TRBJ1-6|-
CAISEKGPTGTVNSPLHF
TGTGCCATCAGTGAGAAGGGTCCAACAGGGACAGTCAATTCACCCCTCCACTTT
>TRBV12-3/TRBV12-4|TRBD1|TRBJ2-7|-
CASSLGQYEQYF
TGTGCCAGCAGTTTGGGACAGTACGAGCAGTACTTC
>TRBV5-4|-|TRBJ2-3|-
CASSGGGADTQYF
TGTGCCAGCAGCGGGGGAGGCGCAGATACGCAGTATTTT
>TRBV27|-|TRBJ2-1|-
CASSLSTGTYNEQFF
TGTGCCAGCAGTTTATCGACGGGGACTTACAATGAGCAGTTCTTC
>TRBV18|TRBD1|TRBJ1-6|-
CASSPPGQGVSALHF
TGTGCCAGCTCACCCCCGGGACAGGGCGTATCGGCCCTCCACTTT
>TRBV9|-|TRBJ2-1|-
CASSVGGLWNEQFF
TGTGCCAGCAGCGTAGGGGGCCTCTGGAATGAGCAGTTCTTC
>TRBV6-6|TRBD1|TRBJ2-3|-
CAGHNGQASTDTQYF
TGTGCCGGCCATAACGGACAGGCGAGCACAGATACGCAGTATTTT
>TRBV4-1|TRBD2|TRBJ2-1|-
CASREQTSGTYNEQFF
TGCGCCAGCAGAGAACAGACTAGCGGGACCTACAATGAGCAGTTCTTC
>TRBV10-1|-|TRBJ2-7|-
CASSEEVTGLYYEQYF
TGCGCCAGCAGTGAGGAGGTCACAGGGCTCTACTACGAGCAGTACTTC
>TRBV2|TRBD1|TRBJ2-7|-
CATGTAYEQYF
TGTGCCACCGGGACAGCCTACGAGCAGTACTTC
>TRBV7-9|TRBD1|TRBJ2-5|-
CASSLVGQAEWYF
TGTGCCAGCAGCTTAGTCGGACAGGCGGAGTGGTACTTC
>TRBV7-9|-|TRBJ2-5|-
CASSLMAESKTQYF
TGTGCCAGCAGCTTAATGGCAGAATCAAAGACCCAGTACTTC
>TRBV3-1/TRBV3-2|-|TRBJ1-1|-
CASSHTSGDTEAFF
TGTGCCAGCAGCCATACATCAGGGGACACTGAAGCTTTCTTT
>TRBV3-1/TRBV3-2|-|TRBJ2-5|once
CASSLGETQYF
TGTGCCAGCAGCCTCGGAGAGACCCAGTACTTC
>TRBV9|-|TRBJ1-2|-
CASSVGEGRNYGYTF
TGTGCCAGCAGCGTAGGGGAAGGGAGGAACTATGGCTACACCTTC
>TRBV29-1|TRBD1|TRBJ1-4|-
CSVGGGTVSNEKLFF
TGCAGCGTGGGCGGTGGGACAGTGAGTAATGAAAAACTGTTTTTT
>TRBV28|TRBD2|TRBJ2-1|-
CASSFPGLDDEQFF
TGTGCCAGCAGTTTCCCGGGACTAGACGATGAGCAGTTCTTC
>TRBV20-1|-|TRBJ1-2|-
CSAPNYGYTF
TGCAGTGCTCCAAATTATGGCTACACCTTC
>TRBV5-1|-|TRBJ1-1|-
CASSEAAGDTEAFF
TGCGCCAGCAGCGAGGCGGCAGGGGACACTGAAGCTTTCTTT
>TRBV7-2|-|TRBJ1-5|-
CASSLETANQPQHF
TGTGCCAGCAGCTTAGAGACAGCCAATCAGCCCCAGCATTTT
>TRBV9|-|TRBJ1-1|-
CASSQTPGDTEAFF
TGTGCCAGCAGCCAAACTCCAGGGGACACTGAAGCTTTCTTT
>TRBV7-8|-|TRBJ2-7|-
CAISRGASSEQYF
TGTGCCATCTCCAGGGGCGCCTCAAGCGAGCAGTACTTC
>TRBV5-5|TRBD1|TRBJ2-4|-
CASSFTGTGVIGAKNIQYF
TGTGCCAGCAGCTTCACCGGGACAGGGGTGATCGGAGCCAAAAACATTCAGTACTTC
>TRBV5-4|-|TRBJ2-1|-
CASSRGGVQQNNEQFF
TGTGCCAGCAGCCGAGGGGGGGTACAGCAAAACAATGAGCAGTTCTTC
>TRBV3-1/TRBV3-2|TRBD1|TRBJ1-5|-
CASSPGDRGYNQPQHF
TGTGCCAGCAGCCCTGGGGACAGGGGGTACAATCAGCCCCAGCATTTT
>TRBV19|TRBD2|TRBJ2-3|-
CASSSAGGPADTQYF
TGTGCCAGTAGCTCAGCGGGGGGGCCTGCAGATACGCAGTATTTT
>TRBV6-5|-|TRBJ1-3|-
CASRPVSGNTIYF
TGTGCCAGCAGACCAGTCTCTGGAAACACCATATATTTT
>TRBV7-2|TRBD1|TRBJ1-3|few
CASSLQSTGKAGNTIYF
TGTGCCAGCAGCTTGCAATCGACAGGGAAAGCGGGAAACACCATATATTTT
>TRBV3-1/TRBV3-2|TRBD1|TRBJ2-7|-
CASSPLGTGNFEQYF
TGTGCCAGCAGCCCCTTAGGGACAGGGAATTTCGAGCAGTACTTC
>TRBV28|TRBD1|TRBJ1-2|-
CASTLPGTGTRKDGYTF
TGTGCCAGCACGTTGCCGGGGACAGGGACAAGAAAGGATGGCTACACCTTC
>TRBV6-5|-|TRBJ1-5|-
CASIKARDNQPQHF
TGTGCCAGCATAAAAGCCCGGGACAATCAGCCCCAGCATTTT
>TRBV28|-|TRBJ1-5|-
CASSHPPRTKNQPQHF
TGTGCCAGCAGTCACCCCCCAAGGACAAAGAATCAGCCCCAGCATTTT
>TRBV9|-|TRBJ2-1|-
CASSVVVGAPGGEQFF
TGTGCCAGCAGCGTAGTCGTGGGAGCACCGGGTGGTGAGCAGTTCTTC
>TRBV3-1/TRBV3-2|-|TRBJ2-7|few
CASSQEDLYYEQYF
TGTGCCAGCAGCCAAGAGGACTTATACTACGAGCAGTACTTC
>TRBV5-1|-|TRBJ2-7|few
CASGDTTYEQYF
TGCGCCAGCGGGGACACGACCTACGAGCAGTACTTC
>TRBV25-1|-|TRBJ2-5|once
CASSEFGEAQYF
TGTGCCAGCAGTGAATTCGGGGAAGCCCAGTACTTC
>TRBV11-2|TRBD2|TRBJ2-3|-
CASSLGREAYTQYF
TGTGCCAGCAGCTTGGGGCGGGAGGCCTATACGCAGTATTTT
>TRBV11-2|TRBD2|TRBJ2-5|-
CASTGTIETQYF
TGTGCCAGCACCGGGACTATAGAGACCCAGTACTTC
>TRBV19|TRBD2|TRBJ2-1|-
CASSIREEDEQFF
TGTGCCAGTAGTATACGGGAGGAGGATGAGCAGTTCTTC
>TRBV9|-|TRBJ2-3|-
CASSVIQGTDTQYF
TGTGCCAGCAGCGTAATCCAGGGAACAGATACGCAGTATTTT
>TRBV5-8|-|TRBJ2-4|-
CASSLANPGDSSPF
TGTGCCAGCAGCTTGGCGAATCCCGGGGACTCAAGTCCCTTC
>TRBV4-1|-|TRBJ2-5|-
CASSRQTEETQYF
TGCGCCAGCAGCCGACAGACTGAAGAGACCCAGTACTTC
>TRBV4-3|-|TRBJ2-1|-
CASSPSLVSASSYNEQFF
TGCGCCAGCAGCCCCTCCCTGGTGAGCGCCAGCTCCTACAATGAGCAGTTCTTC
>TRBV7-8|TRBD1|TRBJ2-1|-
CASSLAQWTGVLYNEQFF
TGTGCCAGCAGCTTAGCGCAGTGGACAGGGGTCCTCTACAATGAGCAGTTCTTC
>TRBV28|-|TRBJ2-5|-
CASSFTHRSQETQYF
TGTGCCAGCAGTTTTACCCACAGGTCCCAAGAGACCCAGTACTTC